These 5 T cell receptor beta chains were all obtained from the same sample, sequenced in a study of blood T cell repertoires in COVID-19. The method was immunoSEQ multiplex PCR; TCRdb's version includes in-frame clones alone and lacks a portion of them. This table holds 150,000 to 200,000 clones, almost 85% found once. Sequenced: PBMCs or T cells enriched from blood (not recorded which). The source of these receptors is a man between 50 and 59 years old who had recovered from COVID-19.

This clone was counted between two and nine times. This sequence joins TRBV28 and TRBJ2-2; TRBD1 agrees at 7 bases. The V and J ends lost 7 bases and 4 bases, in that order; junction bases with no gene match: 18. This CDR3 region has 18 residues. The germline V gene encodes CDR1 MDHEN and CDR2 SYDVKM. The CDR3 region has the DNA TGTGCCAGCACCCAATTAAGACCGGGCCCAGGGGGCACCGGGGAGCTGTTTTTT. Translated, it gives CASTQLRPGPGGTGELFF.

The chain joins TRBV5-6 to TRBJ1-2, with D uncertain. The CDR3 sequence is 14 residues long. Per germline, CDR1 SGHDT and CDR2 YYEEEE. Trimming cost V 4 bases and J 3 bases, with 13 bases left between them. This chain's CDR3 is CASSPVRRDYGYTF. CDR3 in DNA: TGTGCCAGCAGCCCCGTCCGGCGGGACTATGGCTACACCTTC.

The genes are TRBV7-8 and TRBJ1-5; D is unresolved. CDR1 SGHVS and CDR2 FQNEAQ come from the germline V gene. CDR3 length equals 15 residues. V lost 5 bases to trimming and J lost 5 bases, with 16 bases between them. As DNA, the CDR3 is TGTGCCAGCAGCCGATCCTGGACTCTGGATCAGCCCCAGCATTTT. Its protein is CASSRSWTLDQPQHF.

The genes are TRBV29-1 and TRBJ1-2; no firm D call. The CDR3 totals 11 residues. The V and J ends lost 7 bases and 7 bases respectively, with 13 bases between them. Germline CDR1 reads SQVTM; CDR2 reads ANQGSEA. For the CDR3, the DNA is TGCAGCGCCGGGGAGGGCCTTGGCTACACCTTC. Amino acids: CSAGEGLGYTF.

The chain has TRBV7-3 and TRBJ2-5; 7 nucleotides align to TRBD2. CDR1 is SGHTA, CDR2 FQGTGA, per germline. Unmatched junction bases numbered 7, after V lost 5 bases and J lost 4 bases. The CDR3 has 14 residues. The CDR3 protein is CASSPGGGLETQYF. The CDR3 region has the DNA TGTGCCAGCAGCCCGGGGGGAGGGTTAGAGACCCAGTACTTC.